This T cell receptor (beta chain) was identified during a study of blood T cell repertoires in COVID-19. Study in general: Donors in the United States, Italy and Spain gave samples during acute or convalescent COVID-19. The analysed material was cDNA or gDNA that came from T cells, B-cell-depleted T cells, or PBMCs.

Clones were read by immunoSEQ multiplex PCR, and TCRdb kept only the in-frame ones, dropping some. The sample consists of under 250,000 clones, roughly 84% of them appearing once. The sequence was obtained from a man in his fifties with active or convalescent COVID-19. The material sequenced was peripheral blood.

This CDR3 reads CASSSHFGTGGYNEQFF. CDR3 nucleotides: TGTGCCAGCAGCTCCCATTTCGGGACAGGGGGTTACAATGAGCAGTTCTTC. This chain connects TRBV7-2 to TRBJ2-1; 11 nucleotides agree with TRBD1. The V segment lost 4 bases and the J segment 4 bases; nucleotides outside the gene matches: 9. The length of the CDR3 is 17 residues. Germline V gene data show CDR1 as SGHTA and CDR2 as FQGNSA. Based on the CDR3 plus reference TRBV7-2 and TRBJ2-1, the full variable domain is GAGVSQSPSNKVTEKGKDVELRCDPISGHTALYWYRQSLGQGLEFLIYFQGNSAPDKSGLPSDRFSAERTGGSVSTLTIQRTQQEDSAVYLCASSSHFGTGGYNEQFFGPGTRLTVL.